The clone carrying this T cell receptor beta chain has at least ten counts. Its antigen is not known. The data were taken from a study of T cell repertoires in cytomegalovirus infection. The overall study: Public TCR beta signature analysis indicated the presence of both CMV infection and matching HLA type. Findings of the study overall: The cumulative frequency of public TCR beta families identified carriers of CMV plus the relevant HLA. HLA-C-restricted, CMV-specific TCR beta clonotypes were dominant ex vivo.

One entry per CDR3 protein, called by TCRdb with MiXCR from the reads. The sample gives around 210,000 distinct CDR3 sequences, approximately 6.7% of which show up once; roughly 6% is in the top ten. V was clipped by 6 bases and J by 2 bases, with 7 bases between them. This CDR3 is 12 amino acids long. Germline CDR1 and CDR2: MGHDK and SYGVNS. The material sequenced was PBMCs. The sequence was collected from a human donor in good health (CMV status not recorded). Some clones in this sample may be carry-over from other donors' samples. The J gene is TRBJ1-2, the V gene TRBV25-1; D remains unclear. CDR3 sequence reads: CASSGLNYGYTF. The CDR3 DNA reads TGTGCCAGCAGCGGATTGAACTATGGCTACACCTTC.